This TCR beta chain was sequenced in a study of T cells expressing NK-cell markers. General study findings and limits: CD8+ T cells in more than five donors included dominant NKG2C+ clonotypes at about 1.0-7.5%.

In the case of this clonotype: The antigen is unknown.

The CDR3 length is 15 residues. After re-calling the 5' RACE reads, TCRdb lists one entry per CDR3 protein, DNA absent. The sample table sets out about 260,000 distinct CDR3 sequences. The chain is built from TRBV12-3 or TRBV12-4 and TRBJ1-4; TCRdb reports TRBD1, a call that lacks DNA to check it against. The sample consisted of blood T cells: a sorted CD56 or NKG2C T cell subset, CD4+ or CD8+ T cells, or bulk PBMC T cells (not recorded which). The receptor's source is a woman aged 18-70 years in good health. CDR3 sequence reads: CASRNGQAPNEKLFF.